This is a list of T cell receptor beta chains from one sample in a study of T cells after yellow fever vaccination. TCRdb reanalysed the 5' RACE reads using MiXCR and keeps one entry per CDR3 protein. The sample records fewer than 450,000 distinct CDR3 sequences, roughly 8.3% being singletons. The input for sequencing was PBMCs, taken more than 40 days after the first yellow fever vaccination. All receptors come from a man between 18 and 35 years old who received the YFV17D yellow fever vaccine. CDR3s include the opening cysteine and the closing phenylalanine or tryptophan. D genes are given only for firm matches. A row's size may be missing; if present it is once, few, many or a size class.

d_call: -
clone_size: few
j_call: TRBJ2-5
cdr3_length: 15
v_call: TRBV9
cdr3_aa: CASSSLTSVGETQYF
cdr3_nt: TGTGCCAGCAGCTCTCTGACTAGTGTTGGAGAGACCCAGTACTTC

d_call: -
clone_size: many
j_call: TRBJ1-4
cdr3_length: 14
v_call: TRBV29-1
cdr3_aa: CSANVGGRNEKLFF
cdr3_nt: TGCAGCGCAAATGTCGGCGGCCGTAATGAAAAACTGTTTTTT

d_call: -
clone_size: few
j_call: TRBJ1-2
cdr3_length: 15
v_call: TRBV5-1
cdr3_aa: CASSLADIPEYGYTF
cdr3_nt: TGCGCCAGCAGCTTGGCCGACATCCCGGAGTATGGCTACACCTTC

d_call: -
clone_size: -
j_call: TRBJ2-1
cdr3_length: 12
v_call: TRBV7-8
cdr3_aa: CASSLGGFEQFF
cdr3_nt: TGTGCCAGCAGCTTAGGGGGTTTTGAGCAGTTCTTC

d_call: TRBD2
clone_size: -
j_call: TRBJ2-3
cdr3_length: 15
v_call: TRBV15
cdr3_aa: CATSINGRRGDTQYF
cdr3_nt: TGTGCCACCAGCATTAACGGGAGGCGGGGAGATACGCAGTATTTT

d_call: TRBD1
clone_size: -
j_call: TRBJ1-1
cdr3_length: 14
v_call: TRBV27
cdr3_aa: CASSFSGGRTEAFF
cdr3_nt: TGTGCCAGCAGTTTCTCAGGGGGGCGCACTGAAGCTTTCTTT

d_call: -
clone_size: few
j_call: TRBJ2-2
cdr3_length: 15
v_call: TRBV7-2
cdr3_aa: CASSSLVGATGELFF
cdr3_nt: TGTGCCAGCAGCTCCTTAGTAGGGGCCACCGGGGAGCTGTTTTTT

d_call: -
clone_size: few
j_call: TRBJ1-4
cdr3_length: 13
v_call: TRBV10-3
cdr3_aa: CAISGDTSRKLFF
cdr3_nt: TGTGCCATCAGTGGCGACACGAGTCGAAAACTGTTTTTT

d_call: TRBD2
clone_size: -
j_call: TRBJ2-5
cdr3_length: 15
v_call: TRBV7-2
cdr3_aa: CASSLRMGGGETQYF
cdr3_nt: TGTGCCAGCAGCTTACGGATGGGCGGGGGAGAGACCCAGTACTTC

d_call: TRBD1
clone_size: -
j_call: TRBJ1-1
cdr3_length: 17
v_call: TRBV7-8
cdr3_aa: CASSLEPLGQGYTEAFF
cdr3_nt: TGTGCCAGCAGCTTAGAGCCCCTGGGACAGGGCTACACTGAAGCTTTCTTT

d_call: TRBD2
clone_size: few
j_call: TRBJ2-3
cdr3_length: 17
v_call: TRBV4-3
cdr3_aa: CASSQVYGGAGTDTQYF
cdr3_nt: TGCGCCAGCAGCCAAGTATACGGGGGGGCCGGCACAGATACGCAGTATTTT

d_call: -
clone_size: many
j_call: TRBJ2-5
cdr3_length: 13
v_call: TRBV12-3/TRBV12-4
cdr3_aa: CASSSPGAETQYF
cdr3_nt: TGTGCCAGCAGTTCCCCGGGGGCGGAGACCCAGTACTTC

d_call: TRBD1
clone_size: -
j_call: TRBJ1-1
cdr3_length: 14
v_call: TRBV12-5
cdr3_aa: CASGFGTGITEAFF
cdr3_nt: TGTGCTAGTGGTTTTGGGACAGGGATCACTGAAGCTTTCTTT

d_call: -
clone_size: -
j_call: TRBJ2-7
cdr3_length: 10
v_call: TRBV7-9
cdr3_aa: CASSLGTLYF
cdr3_nt: TGTGCCAGCAGCTTAGGTACTCTGTACTTC

d_call: -
clone_size: few
j_call: TRBJ2-1
cdr3_length: 13
v_call: TRBV6-2/TRBV6-3
cdr3_aa: CASSYTLDNEQFF
cdr3_nt: TGTGCCAGCAGTTACACTCTAGACAATGAGCAGTTCTTC

d_call: TRBD2
clone_size: few
j_call: TRBJ2-7
cdr3_length: 16
v_call: TRBV4-2
cdr3_aa: CASSQGALAGAYEQYF
cdr3_nt: TGTGCCAGCAGCCAAGGAGCACTAGCGGGGGCCTACGAGCAGTACTTC

d_call: -
clone_size: -
j_call: TRBJ2-1
cdr3_length: 17
v_call: TRBV27
cdr3_aa: CASSQSLGGAVYNEQFF
cdr3_nt: TGTGCCAGCAGTCAATCTTTGGGGGGGGCCGTCTACAATGAGCAGTTCTTC

d_call: -
clone_size: few
j_call: TRBJ1-2
cdr3_length: 11
v_call: TRBV7-9
cdr3_aa: CASSESGGYTF
cdr3_nt: TGTGCCAGCAGCGAAAGTGGAGGCTACACCTTC

d_call: TRBD1
clone_size: -
j_call: TRBJ1-1
cdr3_length: 15
v_call: TRBV12-3/TRBV12-4
cdr3_aa: CASSFLDRGKTEAFF
cdr3_nt: TGTGCCAGCAGTTTCCTGGACAGGGGAAAGACTGAAGCTTTCTTT

d_call: -
clone_size: few
j_call: TRBJ1-4
cdr3_length: 16
v_call: TRBV7-2
cdr3_aa: CASSLDRARTNEKLFF
cdr3_nt: TGTGCCAGCAGCTTAGACAGGGCGAGAACTAATGAAAAACTGTTTTTT

d_call: -
clone_size: few
j_call: TRBJ2-7
cdr3_length: 14
v_call: TRBV10-2
cdr3_aa: CASSPGAETYEQYF
cdr3_nt: TGCGCCAGCAGCCCCGGGGCAGAGACCTACGAGCAGTACTTC

d_call: TRBD1
clone_size: few
j_call: TRBJ1-1
cdr3_length: 15
v_call: TRBV5-4
cdr3_aa: CASSWTGWGITEAFF
cdr3_nt: TGTGCCAGCAGCTGGACAGGGTGGGGGATCACTGAAGCTTTCTTT

d_call: -
clone_size: few
j_call: TRBJ2-1
cdr3_length: 13
v_call: TRBV7-3
cdr3_aa: CASSLRGPNEQFF
cdr3_nt: TGTGCCAGCAGCTTGCGGGGTCCGAATGAGCAGTTCTTC

d_call: -
clone_size: few
j_call: TRBJ1-1
cdr3_length: 14
v_call: TRBV5-1
cdr3_aa: CASSLEAPSSEAFF
cdr3_nt: TGCGCCAGCAGCTTGGAAGCCCCGAGCTCTGAAGCTTTCTTT